A selection of T cell receptor beta chains follows, all from one sample in a study of blood T cell repertoires in COVID-19. Profiling relied on immunoSEQ multiplex PCR, and the TCRdb table lists in-frame clones only, not all of them. In the table there are hundreds of thousands of clones, approximately 78% of which are singletons. The sample taken for sequencing was peripheral blood. The source of these receptors is a woman of 80 years or more with acute or convalescent COVID-19. Both conserved end residues are part of each CDR3. Each record gives: clone size, D gene, J gene, V gene, CDR3 protein, CDR3 DNA. The D gene is left open where the match is weak. Size values are once, few and many counts, or a class for expanded clones, and some rows have none.

>-|-|TRBJ1-5|TRBV28
CASSSLPAGFENQPQHF
TGTGCCAGCAGTTCCCTCCCGGCAGGCTTTGAAAATCAGCCCCAGCATTTT
>-|-|TRBJ2-6|TRBV19
CASSTSRRRSSGANVLTF
TGTGCCAGTAGTACTTCGAGAAGGAGGTCCTCTGGGGCCAACGTCCTGACTTTC
>-|-|TRBJ1-1|TRBV5-5
CASSFFIVTNDEAFF
TGTGCCAGCAGCTTCTTTATCGTGACAAACGATGAAGCTTTCTTT
>few|-|TRBJ2-7|TRBV3-1/TRBV3-2
CASSQEWSSYEQYF
TGTGCCAGCAGCCAAGAATGGAGCTCCTACGAGCAGTACTTC
>-|-|TRBJ2-7|TRBV5-6
CASSLGTLSSYEQYF
TGTGCCAGCAGCTTGGGGACACTCTCCTCCTACGAGCAGTACTTC
>-|TRBD2|TRBJ2-1|TRBV6-1
CASSGGPGLGGVSEQFF
TGTGCCAGCAGTGGGGGACCGGGACTAGGCGGGGTGAGTGAGCAGTTCTTC
>-|-|TRBJ2-2|TRBV19
CASSPQGGSGELFF
TGTGCCAGTAGTCCTCAGGGTGGAAGCGGGGAGCTGTTTTTT
>few|-|TRBJ2-2|TRBV19
CASTNIPGWTGELFF
TGTGCCAGTACCAACATCCCAGGTTGGACCGGGGAGCTGTTTTTT
>-|-|TRBJ2-7|TRBV11-3
CASEISGYEQYF
TGTGCCAGCGAAATTTCGGGGTACGAGCAGTACTTC
>-|-|TRBJ1-4|TRBV19
CASSMERSATNEKLFF
TGTGCCAGTAGTATGGAGAGGTCCGCAACTAATGAAAAACTGTTTTTT
>few|TRBD1|TRBJ1-6|TRBV5-6
CASSPAGQGDNSPLHF
TGTGCCAGCAGCCCCGCCGGACAGGGGGATAATTCACCCCTCCACTTT
>-|-|TRBJ1-2|TRBV19
CASSTPIAQSYTF
TGTGCCAGTAGTACCCCCATCGCCCAGAGCTACACCTTC
>-|TRBD2|TRBJ2-6|TRBV5-4
CASSLELAGVSSGANVLTF
TGTGCCAGCAGCTTGGAACTAGCGGGAGTTTCCTCTGGGGCCAACGTCCTGACTTTC
>-|TRBD1|TRBJ2-5|TRBV5-1
CASSLATGGSFQETQYF
TGCGCCAGCAGCTTGGCCACAGGGGGGTCTTTTCAAGAGACCCAGTACTTC
>-|-|TRBJ2-7|TRBV6-5
CASSHQGLREQYF
TGTGCCAGCAGCCATCAGGGGTTGAGGGAGCAGTACTTC
>-|TRBD1|TRBJ2-7|TRBV19
CASSTDRDRGAEQYF
TGTGCCAGTAGTACAGACCGGGACAGGGGGGCCGAGCAGTACTTC
>-|-|TRBJ1-4|TRBV30
CAWSINISQGKLFF
TGTGCCTGGAGTATCAACATCTCACAGGGAAAACTGTTTTTT
>-|-|TRBJ2-1|TRBV30
CAGEGSNEQFF
TGTGCCGGGGAAGGGAGCAATGAGCAGTTCTTC
>-|TRBD2|TRBJ2-1|TRBV2
CASRAPSGNEQFF
TGTGCCAGCAGGGCCCCTAGCGGCAATGAGCAGTTCTTC
>-|-|TRBJ1-3|TRBV6-6
CASSYSGGENTIYF
TGTGCCAGCAGTTACTCTGGGGGCGAAAACACCATATATTTT
>-|TRBD2|TRBJ2-7|TRBV18
CASSLGTSGMTNSYEQYF
TGTGCCAGCTCACTGGGGACTAGCGGGATGACGAACTCCTACGAGCAGTACTTC
>-|-|TRBJ1-3|TRBV12-5
CASGLVATAGNTIYF
TGTGCTAGTGGTTTGGTAGCGACTGCTGGAAACACCATATATTTT